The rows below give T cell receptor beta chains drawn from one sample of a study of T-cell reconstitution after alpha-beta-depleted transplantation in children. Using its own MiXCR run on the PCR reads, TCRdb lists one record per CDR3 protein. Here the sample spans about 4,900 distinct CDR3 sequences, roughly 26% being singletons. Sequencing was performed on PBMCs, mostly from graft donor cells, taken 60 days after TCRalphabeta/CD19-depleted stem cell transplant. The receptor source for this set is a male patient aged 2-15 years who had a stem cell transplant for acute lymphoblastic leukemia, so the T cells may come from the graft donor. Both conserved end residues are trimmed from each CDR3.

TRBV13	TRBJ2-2	ASSLGLAGYTGELF
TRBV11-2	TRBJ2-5	ASSLVQGVETQY
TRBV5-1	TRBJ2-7	AMGLAEDGRLYYEQY
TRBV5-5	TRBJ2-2	ASSTAPSGTNTGELF
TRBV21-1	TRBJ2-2	ASSYGLLCWELF
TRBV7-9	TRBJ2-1	ASSKDLAGYNEQF
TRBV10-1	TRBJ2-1	ASSVDRKSSYNEQF
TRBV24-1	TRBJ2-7	ATSDSGQGHYEQY
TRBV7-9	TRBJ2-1	ASSRGPALGNEQF
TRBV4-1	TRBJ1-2	ASSQERRRQTDYGYT
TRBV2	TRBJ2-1	ASSIGRGTYNEQF
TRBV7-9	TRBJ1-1	ASSLDPGRVRAF
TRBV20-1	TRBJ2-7	SATPKGPYEQY
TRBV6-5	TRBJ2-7	ASSYGSTRYEQY
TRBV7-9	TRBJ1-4	ASSSRFHRRTNEKLF
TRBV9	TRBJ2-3	ASSSQEFVADTQY
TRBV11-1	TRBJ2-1	ASSLQAYEQF
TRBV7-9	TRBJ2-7	ASRPLRQGPGKEQY
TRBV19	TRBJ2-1	ASSMLRGVSYNEQF
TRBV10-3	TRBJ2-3	ASRGRTDTQY
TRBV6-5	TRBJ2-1	ASSFFGLAGGQENEQF
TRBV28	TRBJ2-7	ASNQDSYEQY
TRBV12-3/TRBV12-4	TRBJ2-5	ASSSGTRKETQY
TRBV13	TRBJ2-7	ASSSTGSGLAGGPGEQY
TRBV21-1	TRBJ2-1	ASTKPGLLNEQF
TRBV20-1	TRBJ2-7	SVSRPYEQY
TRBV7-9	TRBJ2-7	ASSPVSEQY
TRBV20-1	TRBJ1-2	SARDSQGQLKLGYT
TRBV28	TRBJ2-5	ASSLAGTWEETQY
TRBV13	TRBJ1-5	VLSLGGRVGQPQH
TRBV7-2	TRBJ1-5	ASSFTRNSNQPQH
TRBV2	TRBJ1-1	ASLFQGTGMNTEAF
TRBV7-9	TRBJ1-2	ASSSVSRDINYGYT
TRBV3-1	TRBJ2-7	ASSQDRTIYEQY
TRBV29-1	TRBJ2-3	SVEIFRGPSTDTQY
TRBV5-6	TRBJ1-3	ASSLGLSGNTIY
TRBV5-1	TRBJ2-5	ASSFRDMKQTQY
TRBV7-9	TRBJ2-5	ASSYPIRKREWVETQY
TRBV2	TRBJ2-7	ASSEGLAGWDYEQY
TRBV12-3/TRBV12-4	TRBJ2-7	ASSLAEAGGHEQY
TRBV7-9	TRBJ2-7	ASSRGLGYSYEQY
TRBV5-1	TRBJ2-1	ASSLGRSNYNEQF
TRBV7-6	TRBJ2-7	ASSSKDRGVEGQY
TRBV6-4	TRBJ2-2	ASSLQGYTGELF
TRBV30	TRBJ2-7	AWTGLGEQY
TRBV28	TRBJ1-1	ASTQVGSNTEAF